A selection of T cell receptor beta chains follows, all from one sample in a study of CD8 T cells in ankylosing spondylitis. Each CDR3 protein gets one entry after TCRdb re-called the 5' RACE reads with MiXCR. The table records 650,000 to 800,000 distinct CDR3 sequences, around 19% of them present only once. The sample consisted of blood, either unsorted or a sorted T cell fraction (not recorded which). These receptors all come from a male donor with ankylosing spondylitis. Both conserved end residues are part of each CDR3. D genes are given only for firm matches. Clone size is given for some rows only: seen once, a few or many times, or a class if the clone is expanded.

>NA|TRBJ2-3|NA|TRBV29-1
TGCAGCGTCCCTCGGGTAGCGGCCCGCACAGATACGCAGTATTTT
CSVPRVAARTDTQYF
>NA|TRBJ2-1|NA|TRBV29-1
TGCAGCGTTGAAGATGGACGATGGAATGAGCAGTTCTTC
CSVEDGRWNEQFF
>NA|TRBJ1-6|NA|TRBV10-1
TGCGCCAGCTCCAGGGCAGGGAATTCACCCCTCCACTTT
CASSRAGNSPLHF
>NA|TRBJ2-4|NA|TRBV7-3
TGTGCCGCCTCACGGTGGACAGCCAAAAACATTCAGTACTTC
CAASRWTAKNIQYF
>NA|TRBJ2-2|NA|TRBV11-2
TGTGCCAGCAGCTTAGATAGGGGGGAGAGGGAGCTGTTTTTT
CASSLDRGERELFF
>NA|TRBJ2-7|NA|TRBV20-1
TGCAGTGTCGGAGGGCTACTTAGCTCCTACGAGCAGTACTTC
CSVGGLLSSYEQYF
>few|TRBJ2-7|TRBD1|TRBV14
TGTGCCAGCAGCGTTCACAGGGGGAGCTCCTACGAGCAGTACTTC
CASSVHRGSSYEQYF
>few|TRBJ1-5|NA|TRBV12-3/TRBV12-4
TGTGCCAGCAGTTTAGCGCTATTTGGTCAGCCCCAGCATTTT
CASSLALFGQPQHF
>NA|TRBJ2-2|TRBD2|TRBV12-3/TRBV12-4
TGTACCAGCAGTTCCTGGACTAGCGGGAGGGCAAACACCGGGGAGCTGTTTTTT
CTSSSWTSGRANTGELFF
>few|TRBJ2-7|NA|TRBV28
TGTGCCAGCAAGGAAAATTCCTACGAGCAGTACTTC
CASKENSYEQYF
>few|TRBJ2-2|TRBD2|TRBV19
TGTGCCAGTAGTATAGATGCGGGAGCAACCGGGGAGCTGTTTTTT
CASSIDAGATGELFF
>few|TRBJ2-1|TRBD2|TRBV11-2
TGTGCCAGCAGCTCTTTTAGCGGGAGGGATTCTGAGCAGTTCTTC
CASSSFSGRDSEQFF
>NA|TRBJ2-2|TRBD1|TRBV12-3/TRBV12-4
TGTGCCAGCAGTCCCGACAGGGGGAGAAACACCGGGGAGCTGTTTTTT
CASSPDRGRNTGELFF
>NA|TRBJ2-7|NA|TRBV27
TGTGCCAGCATCTCTTGGGACCGGGTCGAGCAGTACTTC
CASISWDRVEQYF
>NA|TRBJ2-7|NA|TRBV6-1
TGTGCCAGTTACCGGGACGGGTACTCCTACGAGCAGTACTTC
CASYRDGYSYEQYF
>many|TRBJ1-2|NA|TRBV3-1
TGTGCCAGCAGCCAAGACGGGGGGAACTATGGCTACACCTTC
CASSQDGGNYGYTF
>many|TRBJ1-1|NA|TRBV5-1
TGCGCCAGCAGCTTGGGGCAGGGGCTGAACACTGAAGCTTTCTTT
CASSLGQGLNTEAFF
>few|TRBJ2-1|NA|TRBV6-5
TGTGCCAGCAGTTACTCGATTAGGACAATACCCCAGGGCAATGAGCAGTTCTTC
CASSYSIRTIPQGNEQFF
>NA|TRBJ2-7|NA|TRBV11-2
TGTGCCAGCAGCTATACGACGGGGACCTACGAGCAGTACTTC
CASSYTTGTYEQYF
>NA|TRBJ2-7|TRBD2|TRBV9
TGTGCCAGCAGCCCCTCGGGACTAGCGGGACAATCCCCTTCCTACGAGCAGTACTTC
CASSPSGLAGQSPSYEQYF
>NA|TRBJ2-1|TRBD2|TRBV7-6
TGTGCCAGCAGCTCAAGGACTAGCGGGAGTAATGAGCAGTTCTTC
CASSSRTSGSNEQFF
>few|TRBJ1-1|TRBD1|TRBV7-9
TGTGCCAGCAGCCACCGGACAGGGGGCACTGAAGCTTTCTTT
CASSHRTGGTEAFF
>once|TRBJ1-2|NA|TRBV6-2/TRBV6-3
TGTGCCAGCAGCCAGCAGTTATCCTATGGCTACACCTTC
CASSQQLSYGYTF
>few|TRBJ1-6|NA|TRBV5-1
TGCGCCAGCAGCTTGGGGTCGGTAGGGGAAGGATCACCCCTCCACTTT
CASSLGSVGEGSPLHF
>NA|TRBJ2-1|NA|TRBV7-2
TGTGCCAGCAGCGTAATCGATGAGCAGTTCTTC
CASSVIDEQFF
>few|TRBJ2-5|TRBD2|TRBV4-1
TGCGCCAGCAGCCAAGATGAAGGGATAGCGGGCTTGACCCAGTACTTC
CASSQDEGIAGLTQYF
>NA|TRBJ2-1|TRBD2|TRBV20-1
TGCAGTGCTGAAGGGACTAGCGGGGGTTACAATGAGCAGTTCTTC
CSAEGTSGGYNEQFF
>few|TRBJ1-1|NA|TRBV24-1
TGTGCCAACCTCCCCCCGGAGCACAAGAACACTGAAGCTTTCTTT
CANLPPEHKNTEAFF
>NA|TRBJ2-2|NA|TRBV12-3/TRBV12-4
TGTGCCAGCAGGGGGCCAGGGATAACCGGGGAGCTGTTTTTT
CASRGPGITGELFF
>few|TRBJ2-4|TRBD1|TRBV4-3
TGCGCCAGCAGTCAGGACAGGGGAAACATTCAGTACTTC
CASSQDRGNIQYF
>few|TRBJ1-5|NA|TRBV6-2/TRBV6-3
TGTGCCAGCAGTTACTCGTCGACAGGCAATCAGCCCCAGCATTTT
CASSYSSTGNQPQHF
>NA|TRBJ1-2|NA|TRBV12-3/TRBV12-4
TGTGCCAGCACCCCCCGACTGGAGGTCGGTGGCTACACCTTC
CASTPRLEVGGYTF
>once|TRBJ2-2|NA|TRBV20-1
TGCAGTGCTAGAGATCCCAAGACAGGAGGAGACACCGGGGAGCTGTTTTTT
CSARDPKTGGDTGELFF
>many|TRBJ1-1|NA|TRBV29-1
TGCAGCGTTGATAGAGGGAACACTGAAGCTTTCTTT
CSVDRGNTEAFF
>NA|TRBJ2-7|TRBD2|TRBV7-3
TGTGCCAGCAGCTTATTGGGGGCCCAGGCTAGCGGGGCCTACGAGCAGTACTTC
CASSLLGAQASGAYEQYF
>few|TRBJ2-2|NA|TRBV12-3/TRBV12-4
TGTGCCAGCACCCCGTTATCCCAGGGGAGCGGCGGGGAGCTGTTTTTT
CASTPLSQGSGGELFF
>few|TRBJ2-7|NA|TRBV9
TGTGCCAGCAGCGAGGATGCCGGCTCCTACGAGCAGTACTTC
CASSEDAGSYEQYF
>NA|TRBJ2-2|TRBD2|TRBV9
TGTGCCAGCAGCGTAGGTTCGGGGGTAGCGGGAGTCACCGGGGAGCTGTTTTTT
CASSVGSGVAGVTGELFF
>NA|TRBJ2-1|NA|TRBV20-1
TGCAGTGCTAGAGATATCAGCCAGGGTCTCAATGAGCAGTTCTTC
CSARDISQGLNEQFF
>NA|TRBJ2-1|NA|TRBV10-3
TGTGCCATCAGTGACCGACAGGCCCCCCCTGCGGATGAGCAGTTCTTC
CAISDRQAPPADEQFF
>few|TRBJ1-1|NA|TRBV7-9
TGTGCCAGCTCCGGCTGGGAGCGGACTGAAGCTTTCTTT
CASSGWERTEAFF
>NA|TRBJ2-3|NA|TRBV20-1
TGCAGTGCTGGTAGCGGTACTCCCACAGATACGCAGTATTTT
CSAGSGTPTDTQYF
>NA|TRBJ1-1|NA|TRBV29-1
TGCAGCGTTGAAAAGGAGAACACTGAAGCTTTCTTT
CSVEKENTEAFF
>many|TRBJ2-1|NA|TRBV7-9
TGTGCCAGCAGCTTAAGGGGGAATGAGCAGTTCTTC
CASSLRGNEQFF
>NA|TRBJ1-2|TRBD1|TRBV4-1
TGCGCCAGCAGCCAAGAACAAAGACAGGGGTTCGGCTACACCTTC
CASSQEQRQGFGYTF
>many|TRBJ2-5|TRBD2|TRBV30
TGTGCCTGGAGTGTAGCTAGCGGGAGAAAAGAGACCCAGTACTTC
CAWSVASGRKETQYF
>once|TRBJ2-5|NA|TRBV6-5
TGTGCCAGCAGTTACGCTCGAGGAGAGACCCAGTACTTC
CASSYARGETQYF
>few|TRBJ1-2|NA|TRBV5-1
TGCGCCAGCAGCTTGTTTGGGGAGCACTATGGCTACACCTTC
CASSLFGEHYGYTF
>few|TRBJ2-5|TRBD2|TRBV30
TGTGCCTGGAACGGGGGGCAAGAGACCCAGTACTTC
CAWNGGQETQYF